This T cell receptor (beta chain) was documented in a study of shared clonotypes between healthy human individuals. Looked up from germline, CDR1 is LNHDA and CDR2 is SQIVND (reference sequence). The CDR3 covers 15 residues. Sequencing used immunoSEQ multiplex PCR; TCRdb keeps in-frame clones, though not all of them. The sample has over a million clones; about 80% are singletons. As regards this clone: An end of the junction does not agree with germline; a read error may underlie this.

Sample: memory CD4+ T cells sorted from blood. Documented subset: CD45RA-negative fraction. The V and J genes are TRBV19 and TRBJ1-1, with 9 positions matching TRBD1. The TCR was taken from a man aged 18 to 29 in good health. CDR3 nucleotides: TGTGCCAGTACCCTCGGGACAGGGTTGAATACTGAAGCTTTCTTT. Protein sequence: CASTLGTGLNTEAFF.